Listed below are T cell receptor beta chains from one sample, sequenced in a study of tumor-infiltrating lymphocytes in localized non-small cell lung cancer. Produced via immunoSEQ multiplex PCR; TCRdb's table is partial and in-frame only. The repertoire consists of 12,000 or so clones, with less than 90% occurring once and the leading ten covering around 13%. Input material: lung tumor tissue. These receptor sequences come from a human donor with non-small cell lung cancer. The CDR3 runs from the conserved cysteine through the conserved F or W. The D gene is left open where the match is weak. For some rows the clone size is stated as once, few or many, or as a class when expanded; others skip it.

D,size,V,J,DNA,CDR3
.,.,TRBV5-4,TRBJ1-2,TGTGCCAGCAGCTTCGCGGGGAACTATGGCTACACCTTC,CASSFAGNYGYTF
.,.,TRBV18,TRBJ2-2,TGTGCCAGCTCGCTAAACGAGGGAACGAACACCGGGGAGCTGTTTTTT,CASSLNEGTNTGELFF
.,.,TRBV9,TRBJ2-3,TGTGCCAGCAGCTTCCGACTCACAACTAGCACAGATACGCAGTATTTT,CASSFRLTTSTDTQYF
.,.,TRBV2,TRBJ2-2,TGTGCCAGCAGTAAACTGAGGATTGGATTATACACCGGGGAGCTGTTTTTT,CASSKLRIGLYTGELFF
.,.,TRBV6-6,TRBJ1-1,TGTGCCAGCAGGCAGGATGGTGGCACTGAAGCTTTCTTT,CASRQDGGTEAFF
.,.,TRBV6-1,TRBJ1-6,TGTGCCAGCAGTGAAGCGGGAGGGGGTGTAGGCTCACCCCTCCACTTT,CASSEAGGGVGSPLHF
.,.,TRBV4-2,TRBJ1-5,TGTGCCAGCAGCCAAGATCTGGATCAGCCCCAGCATTTT,CASSQDLDQPQHF
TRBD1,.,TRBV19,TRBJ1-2,TGTGCCAGTAGTAGGACAGGGATAGGGTATGGCTACACCTTC,CASSRTGIGYGYTF
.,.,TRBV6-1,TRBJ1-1,TGTGCCACAAAGGGGGGCACTGAAGCTTTCTTT,CATKGGTEAFF
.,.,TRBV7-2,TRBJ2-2,TGTGCCAGTAGGTTGGTCGGGGAGCTGTTTTTT,CASRLVGELFF
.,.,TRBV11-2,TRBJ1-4,TGTGCCAGCAGCCGGGGGCGAGCTAATGAAAAACTGTTTTTT,CASSRGRANEKLFF
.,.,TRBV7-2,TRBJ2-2,TGTGCCAGCAGCTCAGTACGACGCTGGGACACCGGGGAGCTGTTTTTT,CASSSVRRWDTGELFF
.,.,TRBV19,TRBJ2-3,TGTGCCAGTAGTATAGGCTGGGTTCGGACAGATACGCAGTATTTT,CASSIGWVRTDTQYF
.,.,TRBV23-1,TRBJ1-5,TGCGCCCCCGGGGAGGGCAATCAGCCCCAGCATTTT,CAPGEGNQPQHF
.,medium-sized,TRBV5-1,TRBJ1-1,TGCGCCAGCAGCTTGGGGGATCTGGGGAACACTGAAGCTTTCTTT,CASSLGDLGNTEAFF
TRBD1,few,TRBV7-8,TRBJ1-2,TGTGCCAGCAGCTGGAAGGGACAGGGGACCTATGGCTACACCTTC,CASSWKGQGTYGYTF
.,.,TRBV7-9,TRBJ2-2,TGTGCCAGCAGCTTAGGGGCAGTTCGCACCGGGGAGCTGTTTTTT,CASSLGAVRTGELFF
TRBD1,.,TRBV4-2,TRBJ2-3,TGTGCCAGCAGCCCGCATACGACAGGGGGGACCACAGATACGCAGTATTTT,CASSPHTTGGTTDTQYF
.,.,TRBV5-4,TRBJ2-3,TGTGCCAGCAGCTTGCGGGGGTTTAGCTCAGATACGCAGTATTTT,CASSLRGFSSDTQYF
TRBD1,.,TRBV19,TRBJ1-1,TGTGCCAGTAGTAGGCCAGGGGGCCTTCCGAACACTGAAGCTTTCTTT,CASSRPGGLPNTEAFF
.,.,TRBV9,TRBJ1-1,TGTGCCAGCAGCGCCGCGGACGCCTACACTGAAGCTTTCTTT,CASSAADAYTEAFF
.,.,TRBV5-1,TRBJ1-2,TGCGCCAGCAGCTCTGGTATCCAGGGCGGGATGGGCTATGGCTACACCTTC,CASSSGIQGGMGYGYTF
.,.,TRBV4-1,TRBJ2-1,TGCGCCAGCAGCTATAGACTGTCACAGGGCCCCTACAATGAGCAGTTCTTC,CASSYRLSQGPYNEQFF
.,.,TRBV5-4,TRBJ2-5,TGTGCCAGCAGCTTGGCCGGCATAATCGAGGAGACCCAGTACTTC,CASSLAGIIEETQYF
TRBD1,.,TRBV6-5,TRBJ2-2,TGTGCCAGCACCCACACGGGACAGGGCGGCGGGGAGCTGTTTTTT,CASTHTGQGGGELFF
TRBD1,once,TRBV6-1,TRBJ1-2,TGTGCCAGCAGTGAACGGGGACAGGGCTGGAACTATGGCTACACCTTC,CASSERGQGWNYGYTF
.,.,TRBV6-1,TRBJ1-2,TGTGCCAGCAGTGCCTGGGGTGTTGGCTACACCTTC,CASSAWGVGYTF
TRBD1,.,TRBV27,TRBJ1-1,TGTGCCAGCAGTTTCTACAGGGGGCGGGGGACTGAAGCTTTCTTT,CASSFYRGRGTEAFF
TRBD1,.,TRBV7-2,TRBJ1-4,TGTGCCAGCAGCCGGGACAGGGGTAATGAAAAACTGTTTTTT,CASSRDRGNEKLFF
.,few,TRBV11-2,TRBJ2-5,TGTGCCAGCACTATTGGGGTAGGGAATGGACAAGAGACCCAGTACTTC,CASTIGVGNGQETQYF
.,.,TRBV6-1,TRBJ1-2,TGTGCCAGCAGCTATTCCGCAGCTAACTATGGCTACACCTTC,CASSYSAANYGYTF
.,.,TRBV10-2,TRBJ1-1,TGCGCCAGCAGTGGGCCATCCGAAGCTTTCTTT,CASSGPSEAFF
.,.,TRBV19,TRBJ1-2,TGTGCCAGTGCACATACAATCCCCCCTTATGGCTACACCTTC,CASAHTIPPYGYTF
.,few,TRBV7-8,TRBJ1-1,TGTGCCAGCAGCTTAGGCGAGGGGATGAACACTGAAGCTTTCTTT,CASSLGEGMNTEAFF
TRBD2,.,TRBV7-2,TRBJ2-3,TGTGCCAGCAGTCTAGCGGGGGGGAGCACAGATACGCAGTATTTT,CASSLAGGSTDTQYF
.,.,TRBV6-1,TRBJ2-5,TGTGCCAGCAGTGAGGACCTCTACTGGACCCAGTACTTC,CASSEDLYWTQYF
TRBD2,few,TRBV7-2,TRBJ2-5,TGTGCCAGCAGCTTAGAAGGGACTAAAACGGAGACCCAGTACTTC,CASSLEGTKTETQYF
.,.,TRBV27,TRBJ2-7,TGTGCCAGCAGTCTCTCGGACACGACAGGCGAGCAGTACTTC,CASSLSDTTGEQYF
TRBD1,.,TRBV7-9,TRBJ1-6,TGTGCCAGCAGCCAGGGGGTGGGGTATAATTCACCCCTCCACTTT,CASSQGVGYNSPLHF
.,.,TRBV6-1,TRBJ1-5,TGTGCCAGCAGTGAAGAGGTTAGGCAGCCCCAGCATTTT,CASSEEVRQPQHF
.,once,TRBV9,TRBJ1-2,TGTGCCAGCAGCCCCGGTCAGACCTTAAGGGGCTACACCTTC,CASSPGQTLRGYTF
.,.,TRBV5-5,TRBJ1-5,TGTGCCAGCAGCTTGAGTAGCAATCAGCCCCAGCATTTT,CASSLSSNQPQHF
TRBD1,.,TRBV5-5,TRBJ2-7,TGTGCCAGCAGCACCGGGACAGTGACCTACGAGCAGTACTTC,CASSTGTVTYEQYF
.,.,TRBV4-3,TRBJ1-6,TGCGCCAGCAGCCCCGCCAAGGATGACTCCTATAATTCACCCCTCCACTTT,CASSPAKDDSYNSPLHF
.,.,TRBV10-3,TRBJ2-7,TGTGCCATCAGTGTAGGAGGGGCCCTATACGAGCAGTACTTC,CAISVGGALYEQYF
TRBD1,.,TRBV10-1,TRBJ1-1,TGCGCCAGCAGTGGACAGGGGAGTGGGCCCACGGGAGCTTTCTTT,CASSGQGSGPTGAFF
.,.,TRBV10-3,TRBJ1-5,TGTGCCATCAGTGAGAAAACAGGGCACAATCAGCCCCAGCATTTT,CAISEKTGHNQPQHF
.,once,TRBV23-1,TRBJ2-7,TGCGCCAGCAGTCAAAAAGGGGCCCACTACGAGCAGTACTTC,CASSQKGAHYEQYF
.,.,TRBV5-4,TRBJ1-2,TGTGCCAGCAGCTCGCAGGACAGTCGCTATGGCTACACCTTC,CASSSQDSRYGYTF
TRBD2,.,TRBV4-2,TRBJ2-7,TGTGCCAGCAGCCAAGGAGGAGCGGGGGGACCTTACGAGCAGTACTTC,CASSQGGAGGPYEQYF
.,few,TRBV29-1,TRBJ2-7,TGCAGCGTTGAAAAACAGACAGGCTACGAGCAGTACTTC,CSVEKQTGYEQYF
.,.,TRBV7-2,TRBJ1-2,TGTGCCAGCAGCTCGGGTGGGGGTGTCGGGTATGGCTACACCTTC,CASSSGGGVGYGYTF
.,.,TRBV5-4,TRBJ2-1,TGTGCCAGCAGCTGGCCCCCAACAGGGAGCTCCTACAATGAGCAGTTCTTC,CASSWPPTGSSYNEQFF
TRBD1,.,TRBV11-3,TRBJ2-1,TGTGCCAGCAGCCCTGGGACAGGGAGGGATGAGCAGTTCTTC,CASSPGTGRDEQFF